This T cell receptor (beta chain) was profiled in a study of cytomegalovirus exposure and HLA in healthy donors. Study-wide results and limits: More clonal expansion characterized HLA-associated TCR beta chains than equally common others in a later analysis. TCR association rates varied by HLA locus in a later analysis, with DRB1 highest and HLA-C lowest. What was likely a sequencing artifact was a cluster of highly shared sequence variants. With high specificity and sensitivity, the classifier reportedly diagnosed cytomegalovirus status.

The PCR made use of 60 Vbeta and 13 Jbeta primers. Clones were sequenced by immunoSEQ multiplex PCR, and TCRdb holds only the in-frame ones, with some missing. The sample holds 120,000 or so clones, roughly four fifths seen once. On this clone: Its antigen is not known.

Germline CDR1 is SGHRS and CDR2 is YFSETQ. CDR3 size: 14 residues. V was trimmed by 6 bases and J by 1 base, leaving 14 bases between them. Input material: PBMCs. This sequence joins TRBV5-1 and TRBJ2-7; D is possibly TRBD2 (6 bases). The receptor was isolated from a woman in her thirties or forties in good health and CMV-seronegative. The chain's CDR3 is CASTPPGLSYEQYF. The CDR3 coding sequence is TGCGCCAGCACCCCGCCGGGACTTTCCTACGAGCAGTACTTC.